The 14 T cell receptor beta chains below come from one sample, sequenced in a study of vaccination effects on CD4 cells after COVID-19. These receptors have no known antigen. Culture lasted 10 days before CD4+ T cell isolation. TCRdb's copy holds only in-frame clones and misses some; the assay was immunoSEQ multiplex PCR. The sample lists roughly 30,000 clones, 70% to 80% occurring once. The input for sequencing was CD4+ T cells from PBMCs cultured without peptide, taken before COVID-19 vaccination. The receptors were sampled from a human donor who received a COVID-19 vaccine.

V and J are TRBV12-3 or TRBV12-4 and TRBJ2-3; TRBD2 might be the D (7 bases). CDR3 length equals 13 residues. Trimming removed 7 bases at V and 5 bases at J, with 13 bases between. CDR3 nucleotide sequence: TGTGCCAGCATGGGGGGAGGGGGAGATACGCAGTATTTT. This sequence encodes CASMGGGGDTQYF.

The chain recombines TRBV27 with TRBJ2-4; 9 bases map to TRBD1. V lost 9 bases and J lost 0; bases outside the gene matches: 9. CDR3 length: 16 residues. Germline V lookup: CDR1 MNHEY, CDR2 SMNVEV (reference sequence). DNA for the CDR3: TGTGCCAGTGGCCCGGGACAGGGTATAGCCAAAAACATTCAGTACTTC. Protein product: CASGPGQGIAKNIQYF.

This sequence joins TRBV30 and TRBJ2-7, with 8 nucleotides matching TRBD1. Germline lookup yields CDR1 GTSNPN and CDR2 SVGIG (reference sequence). This CDR3 is built from 15 residues. Unmatched junction bases numbered 15, after V lost 3 bases and J lost 8 bases. CDR3 DNA sequence: TGTGCCTGGAGACCAACCGGGACAGGCCGCCCCCAGCAGTACTTC. Protein product: CAWRPTGTGRPQQYF.

This rearrangement joins TRBV19 to TRBJ1-5; 12 nucleotides match TRBD1. The CDR3 spans 17 residues. Germline V CDR1 and CDR2: LNHDA, SQIVND (reference sequence). Unmatched junction bases numbered 6, after V lost 5 bases and J lost 1 base. CDR3 DNA: TGTGCCAGTAGTCCGGGACAGGGGGCTAGGAGCAATCAGCCCCAGCATTTT. Its protein is CASSPGQGARSNQPQHF.

The gene calls are TRBV12-5 and TRBJ2-1; 12 bases are a match to TRBD2. The V segment lost 6 bases and the J segment 8 bases; nucleotides outside the gene matches: 5. Germline CDR1 and CDR2: LGHNT and FRNRAP. The CDR3 totals 14 residues. In nucleotides, the CDR3 is TGTGCTAGTGGCCACCGGACTAGCGGGGATGAGCAGTTCTTC. Encoded protein: CASGHRTSGDEQFF.

This clone has only one observation. V usage is TRBV13 and J usage is TRBJ2-2; 12 bases align to TRBD2. Germline lookup yields CDR1 PRHDT and CDR2 FYEKMQ (reference sequence). CDR3 size: 15 residues. V shed 8 bases, J shed 4 bases, and the junction held 5 bases outside the gene matches. For the CDR3, the DNA is TGTGCCAGCCTGAGGACTAGCGGGATCACCGGGGAGCTGTTTTTT. Its protein product is CASLRTSGITGELFF.

The chain recombines TRBV27 with TRBJ2-1; 11 nucleotides match TRBD2. The ends lost 5 bases at V and 7 bases at J; junction bases unmatched: 10. CDR3 length equals 16 residues. CDR1 and CDR2 from the germline V gene are MNHEY and SMNVEV (reference sequence). CDR3 DNA: TGTGCCAGCAGTATAACTAGCGGGAGTAGGCGAAATGAGCAGTTCTTC. This sequence encodes CASSITSGSRRNEQFF.

The chain employs TRBV6-5 and TRBJ2-1; D is uncertain. The CDR3 consists of 14 residues. Trimming stripped 7 bases from V and 0 bases from J, with 10 bases between. In germline, CDR1 is MNHEY, CDR2 SVGAGI. The CDR3, as DNA: TGTGCCAGCATGGAAGGCCTCTCCTACAATGAGCAGTTCTTC. Its translation: CASMEGLSYNEQFF.

V is TRBV5-1 and J is TRBJ2-2; 9 bases are a match to TRBD1. Germline V gene data show CDR1 as SGHRS and CDR2 as YFSETQ. The V segment lost 4 bases and the J segment 7 bases; nucleotides outside the gene matches: 5. CDR3 length: 14 residues. In DNA form, the CDR3 reads TGCGCCAGCAGCACCCGACAGGGGGGCGGGGAGCTGTTTTTT. Amino acids: CASSTRQGGGELFF. Supplemented by reference TRBV5-1 and TRBJ2-2, the full variable domain reads KAGVTQTPRYLIKTRGQQVTLSCSPISGHRSVSWYQQTPGQGLQFLFEYFSETQRNKGNFPGRFSGRQFSNSRSEMNVSTLELGDSALYLCASSTRQGGGELFFGEGSRLTVL.

In this sample, this clone turned up once. This sequence joins TRBV14 and TRBJ1-1; D is possibly TRBD1 (5 bases). V lost 8 bases, J lost 1 base, and 20 bases lay in between. Germline assignment: CDR1 SGHDN and CDR2 FVKESK. The length of the CDR3 is 16 residues. The CDR3 nucleotides are TGTGCCAGCTCTCTTAGCCAGGGTCTCGGGAACACTGAAGCTTTCTTT. This translates into CASSLSQGLGNTEAFF.

There are a few counts of this clone. The CDR3 spells CASSFGAGAENEQFF. CDR3 sequence (DNA): TGCGCCAGCAGCTTTGGGGCGGGAGCGGAGAATGAGCAGTTCTTC. V gene TRBV5-1 combines with J gene TRBJ2-1, with 7 bases fitting TRBD2. V lost 2 bases, J lost 7 bases, and 9 bases stayed unmatched. The CDR3 is made up of 15 amino acids. The germline CDR1 and CDR2 sequences are SGHRS and YFSETQ.

This clone was seen a few times. V gene TRBV6-5 combines with J gene TRBJ1-3, with D hard to call. This CDR3 is 13 amino acids long. Germline V gives CDR1 MNHEY, CDR2 SVGAGI. Trimming stripped 6 bases from V and 4 bases from J, with 10 bases between. The CDR3: CASSQGDGNTIYF. As DNA, the CDR3 is TGTGCCAGCAGCCAAGGTGACGGAAACACCATATATTTT.

CDR3 coding DNA: TGTGCCAGCAGTTTTGTTCCGATCGTCGCCCAGTACTTC. This translates into CASSFVPIVAQYF. The chain couples TRBV27 to TRBJ2-5; no clear D. CDR3 size: 13 residues. Per the germline V gene, CDR1 is MNHEY and CDR2 is SMNVEV (reference sequence). Trimming left V 3 bases short and J 9 bases short, with 14 bases between.

The CDR3 loop is CASSQVLGGTGNTIYF. The CDR3 DNA sequence: TGCGCCAGCAGCCAAGTCTTAGGGGGAACTGGAAACACCATATATTTT. The chain carries TRBV4-1 and TRBJ1-3; a weak D match, TRBD1 (6 bases). This CDR3 has 16 residues. Germline V gene sequence: CDR1 MGHRA, CDR2 YSYEKL. The V end was cut by 1 base, the J end by 2 bases, with 12 bases between.